This TCR beta chain was observed in a study of OX40 agonist ivuxolimab in advanced cancers. In the study overall: Ivuxolimab was an agonistic, fully human IgG2 monoclonal antibody directed against OX40 (CD134), a costimulatory receptor. Partial responses were achieved by three dose-escalation patients, of whom one had hepatocellular carcinoma and two had cutaneous melanoma. Patients were allowed to have had prior anti-PD-1, anti-PD-L1 or anti-CTLA-4 therapy, and approximately 41% of the dose-escalation patients had previously received checkpoint inhibitors. The dose-escalation cohort was roughly 87% male with a mean age of around 64 years, ranging from about 20 to 85. Of the approximately 54 patients in dose escalation, 19 had hepatocellular carcinoma, around 15 had melanoma, 9 had renal cell carcinoma and 9 had head and neck cancer. The point of sequencing TCRbeta in the periphery was to test whether ivuxolimab changed TCR sequence diversity and drove clonal T-cell expansion. Intravenous ivuxolimab was administered to patients every 2 weeks at six dose levels: 0.01, 0.1, 0.3, 1.5, 3 and 10 mg/kg. The monotherapy dose-escalation portion (N of about 50 patients) of the phase I ivuxolimab trial is reported in the paper.

Genomic DNA was extracted from sorted cells for sequencing of the TCRbeta CDR3 region. TCRbeta CDR3 regions were sequenced using the immunoSEQ Assay. In TCRdb, the immuneACCESS table is reduced to in-frame sequences with V and J assigned. These tables do not hold every clone; where another copy was compared, an unresolved V gene accounts for under half, and the others remain unexplained. A total of more than 65,000 clones appear in this sample, 84% of them only once. Around 2.4% of the sample goes to the ten largest clones. The CDR3, cysteine through phenylalanine, is 15 amino acids long. This entry keeps only the CDR3 DNA: 45 bases, framed from base 1. Based on the germline V gene, the CDR1 and CDR2 sequences are MGHDK and SYGVNS. V gives up 0 bases and J gives up 8 bases, and the segment between their germline ends measures 11 bases. The trial excluded patients who had a history of autoimmune disease or who were on systemic immunosuppression. In every dose cohort, peripheral blood was drawn for TCR sequencing at baseline, cycle 4 day 1, and cycle 7 day 1. The samples were drawn from a first-in-human, open-label, multicenter phase I dose-escalation trial of ivuxolimab. The trial enrolled adults with locally advanced or metastatic head and neck squamous cell, hepatocellular, melanoma or renal cell carcinoma. CD4+ and CD8+ T cells were sorted separately from peripheral blood before TCR sequencing.

The research as a whole found: Clonal expansion of both CD4+ and CD8+ blood T cells was observed from baseline to week 6 at doses 0.1 to 3.0 mg/kg. The antigen specificity of the clonally expanded peripheral T cells was not determined. After ivuxolimab, expanded clones were on average more numerous among CD8+ T cells than among CD4+ T cells. Low levels of normalized T-cell clonal expansion were also seen in some patients who did not respond. In partial responders in the 0.1-3.0 mg/kg groups, normalized peripheral clonal expansion was found to be among the lowest, especially among CD8+ T cells.

Concerning this clone: What antigen it recognizes has not been identified. Base qualities are missing; no much larger clone stands one base away.

The sequenced sample was CD4+ or CD8+ T cells sorted from blood, obtained in a trial of the OX40 agonist ivuxolimab. The chain couples TRBV25-1 to TRBJ1-6, with TRBD1 perhaps the D gene, on 6 matching bases. This TCR was recovered from an adult with an advanced solid tumor such as melanoma, head and neck, liver or kidney cancer. The nucleotide sequence is TGTGCCAGCAGTGAATATGGCAGGGGTTATTCACCCCTCCACTTT. This is translated as CASSEYGRGYSPLHF. With the portions outside the CDR3 filled from the reference TRBV25-1 and TRBJ1-6 genes, the complete variable region becomes EADIYQTPRYLVIGTGKKITLECSQTMGHDKMYWYQQDPGMELHLIHYSYGVNSTEKGDLSSESTVSRIRTEHFPLTLESARPSHTSQYLCASSEYGRGYSPLHFGNGTRLTVT.